The 11 T cell receptor beta chains listed next were all sequenced from one sample in a study of neurological immune-mediated disorders. TCRdb fed the 5' RACE reads into MiXCR, producing one record per CDR3 protein. The sample lists about 55,000 distinct CDR3 sequences; less than 5% were seen once. Sequencing was done on a sample of PBMCs. These receptors all stem from a man aged 45-65 years with multiple sclerosis.

This clonotype was detected ten times or more. V gene TRBV12-3 or TRBV12-4 combines with J gene TRBJ2-1, with D unresolved. This CDR3 region has 11 residues. V was clipped by 3 bases and J by 5 bases, with 2 bases between them. CDR3 DNA: TGTGCCAGCAGTTTTAACAATGAGCAGTTCTTC. Its translation is CASSFNNEQFF.

This clonotype was detected ten times or more. The J gene is TRBJ2-1, the V gene TRBV28; D is ambiguous. Germline V gene lookup returns CDR1 MDHEN and CDR2 SYDVKM. V lost 5 bases, J lost 4 bases, and 18 bases lay in between. The CDR3 has 16 amino acids. The CDR3 nucleotides are TGTGCCAGCAGTCTCTCACTGACGTCCCCTTACAATGAGCAGTTCTTC. Translated, it gives CASSLSLTSPYNEQFF.

This clonotype was recorded a few times. This chain joins TRBV5-1 and TRBJ2-5; D call uncertain. Germline CDR1 SGHRS, CDR2 YFSETQ. The CDR3 sequence is 13 residues long. The V end was cut by 5 bases, the J end by 2 bases, with 10 bases between. The DNA of the CDR3 is TGCGCCAGCAGTACCCCACCTCAAGAGACCCAGTACTTC. Protein: CASSTPPQETQYF.

This clonotype was observed many times. The chain is built from TRBV5-1 and TRBJ2-1; a weak D match, TRBD1 (5 bases). The CDR3 has 15 amino acids. Trimming pared 4 bases from V and 5 bases from J, leaving 16 bases between. The germline CDR1 and CDR2 sequences are SGHRS and YFSETQ. CDR3 bases: TGCGCCAGCAGCCCGACGGCACAGGCTAACAATGAGCAGTTCTTC. It translates to CASSPTAQANNEQFF. Variable domain in full (rest from reference TRBV5-1 and TRBJ2-1): KAGVTQTPRYLIKTRGQQVTLSCSPISGHRSVSWYQQTPGQGLQFLFEYFSETQRNKGNFPGRFSGRQFSNSRSEMNVSTLELGDSALYLCASSPTAQANNEQFFGPGTRLTVL.

The table lists this clonotype with many counts. The rearrangement joins TRBV6-5 to TRBJ2-3, with unresolved D. The germline V gene has CDR1 MNHEY and CDR2 SVGAGI. This CDR3 is 11 amino acids long. Trimming left V 8 bases short and J 1 base short, with 4 bases between. The CDR3 sequence is CASGRTDTQYF. The CDR3 nucleotides read TGTGCCAGCGGCCGCACAGATACGCAGTATTTT.

The J gene is TRBJ1-1, the V gene TRBV5-1; D is perhaps TRBD1 (5 bases). Germline V gives CDR1 SGHRS, CDR2 YFSETQ. With 0 bases removed from V and 6 bases from J, the gap between germline ends came to 9 bases. CDR3 size: 13 residues. CDR3 sequence: CASSLEEGSEAFF. DNA for the CDR3: TGCGCCAGCAGCTTGGAGGAGGGGTCTGAAGCTTTCTTT. Supplemented by reference TRBV5-1 and TRBJ1-1, the full variable domain reads KAGVTQTPRYLIKTRGQQVTLSCSPISGHRSVSWYQQTPGQGLQFLFEYFSETQRNKGNFPGRFSGRQFSNSRSEMNVSTLELGDSALYLCASSLEEGSEAFFGQGTRLTVV.

The sample holds many counts of this clonotype. V gene TRBV7-9 combines with J gene TRBJ2-3; D unclear. Trimming took off 5 bases at V and 1 base at J, with 7 bases between the two ends. Germline assignment: CDR1 SEHNR and CDR2 FQNEAQ (reference sequence). This CDR3 comprises 13 residues. Written as DNA, the CDR3 is TGTGCCAGCAGCCCCGCGGGCACAGATACGCAGTATTTT. This encodes CASSPAGTDTQYF. Supplemented by reference TRBV7-9 and TRBJ2-3, the full variable domain reads DTGVSQNPRHKITKRGQNVTFRCDPISEHNRLYWYRQTLGQGPEFLTYFQNEAQLEKSRLLSDRFSAERPKGSFSTLEIQRTEQGDSAMYLCASSPAGTDTQYFGPGTRLTVL.

This clonotype was picked up many times. This sequence joins TRBV18 and TRBJ1-1; D gene uncertain. The CDR3 totals 15 residues. CDR1 and CDR2 (germline): KGHSH, LQKENI. Trimming left V 4 bases short and J 1 base short, with 13 bases between. The CDR3 DNA follows: TGTGCCAGCTCACTAGGACTGATCGCGAACACTGAAGCTTTCTTT. Its translation: CASSLGLIANTEAFF.

A few counts support this clonotype. DNA for the CDR3: TGCAGCGTGGCTCACGACAGGTTTTATAACTATGGCTACACCTTC. Translation gives CSVAHDRFYNYGYTF. The chain employs TRBV29-1 and TRBJ1-2; possible D gene TRBD1, 6 bases. CDR1 is SQVTM and CDR2 is ANQGSEA in the germline V gene. Trimming cost V 6 bases and J 1 base, with 18 bases left between them. This CDR3 is built from 15 residues.

This clonotype came up many times. The rearrangement uses TRBV20-1 and TRBJ2-3; no clear D gene. Per germline, CDR1 DFQATT and CDR2 SNEGSKA (reference sequence). V lost 1 base to trimming and J lost 2 bases, with 4 bases between them. The CDR3 has 12 amino acids. CDR3 protein: CSARVNTDTQYF. Written as DNA, the CDR3 is TGCAGTGCTAGAGTGAACACAGATACGCAGTATTTT.

This clonotype has a count of ten or more. V usage is TRBV20-1 and J usage is TRBJ2-1; 11 bases match TRBD2. After removal of 0 bases from V and 4 bases from J, the junction contained 11 bases not matched to a gene. Germline V lookup: CDR1 DFQATT, CDR2 SNEGSKA (reference sequence). The CDR3 extends over 18 amino acids. CDR3 bases: TGCAGTGCTAGAGATCAGATGACTAGCGGGGTGCTTTACAATGAGCAGTTCTTC. It translates to CSARDQMTSGVLYNEQFF.